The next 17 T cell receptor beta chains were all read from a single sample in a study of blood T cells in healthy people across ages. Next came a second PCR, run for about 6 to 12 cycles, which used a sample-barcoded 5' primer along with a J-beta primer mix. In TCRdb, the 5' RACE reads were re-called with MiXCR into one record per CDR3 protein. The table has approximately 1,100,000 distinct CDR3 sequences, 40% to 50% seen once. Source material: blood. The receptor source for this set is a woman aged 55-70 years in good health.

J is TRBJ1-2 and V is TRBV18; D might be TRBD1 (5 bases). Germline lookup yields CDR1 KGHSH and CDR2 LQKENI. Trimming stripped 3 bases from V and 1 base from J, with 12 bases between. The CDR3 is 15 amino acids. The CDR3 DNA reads TGTGCCAGCTCACCGACAGTTACCCATAACTATGGCTACACCTTC. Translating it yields CASSPTVTHNYGYTF.

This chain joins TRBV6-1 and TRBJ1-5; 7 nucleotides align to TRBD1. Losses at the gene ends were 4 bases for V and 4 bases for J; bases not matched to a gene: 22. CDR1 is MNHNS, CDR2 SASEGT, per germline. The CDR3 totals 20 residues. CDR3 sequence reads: CASSVGGHLRQGVGNQPQHF. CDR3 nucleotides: TGTGCCAGCAGTGTAGGGGGGCACCTTAGACAGGGAGTGGGGAATCAGCCCCAGCATTTT.

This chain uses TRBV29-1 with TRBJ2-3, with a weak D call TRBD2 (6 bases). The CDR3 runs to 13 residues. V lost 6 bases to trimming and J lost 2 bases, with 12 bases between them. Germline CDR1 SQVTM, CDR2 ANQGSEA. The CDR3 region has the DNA TGCAGCGTGGGGGGACGCACCACAGATACGCAGTATTTT. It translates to CSVGGRTTDTQYF.

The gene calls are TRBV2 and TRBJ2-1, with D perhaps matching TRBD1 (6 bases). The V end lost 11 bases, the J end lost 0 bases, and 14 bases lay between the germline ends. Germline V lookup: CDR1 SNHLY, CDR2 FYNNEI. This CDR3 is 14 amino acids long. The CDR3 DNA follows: TGTGCCGCGCGAGACAGGAGCTCCTACAATGAGCAGTTCTTC. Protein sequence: CAARDRSSYNEQFF.

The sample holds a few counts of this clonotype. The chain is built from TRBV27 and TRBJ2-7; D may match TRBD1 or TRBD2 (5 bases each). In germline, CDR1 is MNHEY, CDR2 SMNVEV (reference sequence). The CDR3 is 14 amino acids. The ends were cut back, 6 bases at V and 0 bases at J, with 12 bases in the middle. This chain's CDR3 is CASRETGRSYEQYF. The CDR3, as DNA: TGTGCCAGCAGGGAAACGGGACGCTCCTACGAGCAGTACTTC.

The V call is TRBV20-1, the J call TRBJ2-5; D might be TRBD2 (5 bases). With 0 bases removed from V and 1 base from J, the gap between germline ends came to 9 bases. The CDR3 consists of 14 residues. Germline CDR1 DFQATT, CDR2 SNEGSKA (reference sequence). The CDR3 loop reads CSARDGNGQETQYF. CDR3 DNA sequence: TGCAGTGCTAGAGACGGGAACGGCCAAGAGACCCAGTACTTC.

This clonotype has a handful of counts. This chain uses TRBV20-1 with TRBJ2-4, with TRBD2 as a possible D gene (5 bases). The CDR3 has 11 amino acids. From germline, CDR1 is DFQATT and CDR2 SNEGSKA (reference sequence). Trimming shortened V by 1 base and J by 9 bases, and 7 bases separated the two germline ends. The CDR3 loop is CSARVEGIQYF. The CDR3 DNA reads TGCAGTGCTAGAGTCGAGGGCATTCAGTACTTC.

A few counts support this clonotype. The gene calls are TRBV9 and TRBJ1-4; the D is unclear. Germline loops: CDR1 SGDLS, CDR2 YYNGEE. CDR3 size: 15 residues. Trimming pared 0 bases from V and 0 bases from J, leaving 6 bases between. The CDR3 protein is CASSVVGATNEKLFF. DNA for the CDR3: TGTGCCAGCAGCGTAGTCGGGGCAACTAATGAAAAACTGTTTTTT.

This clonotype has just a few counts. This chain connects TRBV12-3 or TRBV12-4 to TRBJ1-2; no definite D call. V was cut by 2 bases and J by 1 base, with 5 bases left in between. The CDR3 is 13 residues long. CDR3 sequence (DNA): TGTGCCAGCAGTTTAAGGGATAACTATGGCTACACCTTC. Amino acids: CASSLRDNYGYTF.

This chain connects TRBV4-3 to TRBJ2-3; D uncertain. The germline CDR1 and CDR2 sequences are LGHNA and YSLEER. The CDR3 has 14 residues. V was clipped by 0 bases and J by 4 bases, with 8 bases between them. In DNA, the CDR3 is TGCGCCAGCAGCCAAGAACTCCTTCCAGATACGCAGTATTTT. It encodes CASSQELLPDTQYF.

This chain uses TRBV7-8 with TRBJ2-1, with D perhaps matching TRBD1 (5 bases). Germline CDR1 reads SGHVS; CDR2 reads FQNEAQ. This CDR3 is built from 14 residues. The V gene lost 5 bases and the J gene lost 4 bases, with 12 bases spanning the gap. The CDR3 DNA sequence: TGTGCCAGCAGCAGGGGTTTTCCTTACAATGAGCAGTTCTTC. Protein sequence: CASSRGFPYNEQFF.

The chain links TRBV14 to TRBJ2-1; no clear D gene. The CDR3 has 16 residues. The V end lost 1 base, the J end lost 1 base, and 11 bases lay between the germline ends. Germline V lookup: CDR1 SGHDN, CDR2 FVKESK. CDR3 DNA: TGTGCCAGCAGCCAAGGGCTAGGTGTGTCCTACAATGAGCAGTTCTTC. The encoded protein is CASSQGLGVSYNEQFF.

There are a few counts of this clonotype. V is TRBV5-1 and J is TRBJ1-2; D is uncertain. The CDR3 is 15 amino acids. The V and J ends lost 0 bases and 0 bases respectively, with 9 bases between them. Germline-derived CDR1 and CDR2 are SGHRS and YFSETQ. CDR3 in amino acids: CASSLEGSTNYGYTF. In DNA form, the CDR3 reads TGCGCCAGCAGCTTGGAGGGCAGTACTAACTATGGCTACACCTTC.

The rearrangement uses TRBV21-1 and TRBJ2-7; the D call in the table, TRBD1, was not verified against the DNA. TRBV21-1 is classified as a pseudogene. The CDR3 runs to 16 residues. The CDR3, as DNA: TGTGCCAGCAGCAAATTGGACATGAGGAGCTCCTACGAGCAGTACTTC. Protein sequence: CASSKLDMRSSYEQYF.

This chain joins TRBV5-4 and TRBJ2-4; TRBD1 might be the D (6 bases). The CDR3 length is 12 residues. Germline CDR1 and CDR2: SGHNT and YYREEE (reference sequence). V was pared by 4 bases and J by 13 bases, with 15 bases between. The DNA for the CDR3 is TGTGCCAGCAGCATGGTAGGGGGTGAGCAGTACTTC. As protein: CASSMVGGEQYF.

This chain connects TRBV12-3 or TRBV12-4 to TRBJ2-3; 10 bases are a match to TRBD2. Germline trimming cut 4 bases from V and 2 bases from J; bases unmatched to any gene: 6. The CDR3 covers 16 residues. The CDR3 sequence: CASSSWTSGTTDTQYF. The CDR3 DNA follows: TGTGCCAGCAGTTCCTGGACTAGCGGAACCACAGATACGCAGTATTTT.

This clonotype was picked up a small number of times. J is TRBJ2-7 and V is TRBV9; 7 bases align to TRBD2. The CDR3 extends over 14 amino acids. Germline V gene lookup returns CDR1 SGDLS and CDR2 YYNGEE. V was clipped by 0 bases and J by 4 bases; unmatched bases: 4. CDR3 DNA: TGTGCCAGCAGCGTAGGTCAGCGGGGATACGAGCAGTACTTC. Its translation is CASSVGQRGYEQYF.